This T cell receptor (beta chain) was captured by sequencing in a study of radiation and T cells in renal cell carcinoma. Regarding time point: blood 4 weeks post-SBRT, at nephrectomy. Stated treatment: 15 Gy SBRT to primary tumor, nephrectomy 4 weeks later. Clear cell pathology was present in this patient's renal cell carcinoma. Generated by immunoSEQ multiplex PCR, the TCRdb table keeps only in-frame clones and is missing some. The sample lists approximately 90,000 clones, 85% seen once, with around 9.1% in the top ten. The clonotype originates from a man between 45 and 60 years old with renal cell carcinoma. The material sequenced was blood, taken from a patient whose treatment included radiotherapy and nephrectomy.

CDR3 protein: CASRIQPTDTQYF. Written as DNA, the CDR3 is TGTGCCAGCAGGATCCAGCCCACAGATACGCAGTATTTT. The chain links TRBV28 to TRBJ2-3, with D uncertain. Germline assignment: CDR1 MDHEN and CDR2 SYDVKM. V lost 6 bases and J lost 2, with 9 bases in between. The CDR3 has 13 amino acids.